These 24 T cell receptor beta chains came from one sample sequenced in a study of T cell responses to AZD1222 COVID-19 vaccine. The protocol was immunoSEQ multiplex PCR, while the TCRdb copy is restricted to in-frame clones and leaves out a portion. The repertoire has around 130,000 clones, about 89% of them found once; the top ten carry roughly 5%. The sequencing here drew on peripheral blood, taken on day 0 of AZD1222 vaccination. These receptors all stem from an adult in good health.

The rearrangement uses TRBV28 and TRBJ2-7, with D perhaps TRBD1 or TRBD2 (6 bases each). CDR3 size: 15 residues. The germline gives CDR1 MDHEN, CDR2 SYDVKM. Between the trimmed V and J ends, which lost 6 bases and 1 base, there was a span of 16 bases. The CDR3 nucleotides are TGTGCCAGCAGACGCGGGACACTATTATCCTACGAGCAGTACTTC. It yields the protein CASRRGTLLSYEQYF.

The V call is TRBV7-9, the J call TRBJ1-3; no clear D gene. CDR3 length: 11 amino acids. Per the germline V gene, CDR1 is SEHNR and CDR2 is FQNEAQ (reference sequence). V was trimmed by 2 bases and J by 10 bases, leaving 6 bases between them. CDR3 DNA: TGTGCCAGCAGCTTAAGCACTACCATATATTTT. Protein product: CASSLSTTIYF.

The genes are TRBV6-6 and TRBJ1-1; unclear D gene. The ends were cut back, 11 bases at V and 4 bases at J, with 17 bases in the middle. Germline CDR1 is MNHNY and CDR2 is SVGAGI (reference sequence). CDR3 size: 13 residues. The chain's CDR3 is CASTLGRGTEAFF. As DNA, the CDR3 is TGTGCCTCGACCTTAGGGAGAGGCACTGAAGCTTTCTTT.

The rearrangement links TRBV14 to TRBJ2-1; TRBD2 matches at 11 bases. This CDR3 has 19 residues. Germline V gene data show CDR1 as SGHDN and CDR2 as FVKESK. V shed 1 base, J shed 0 bases, and the junction held 8 bases outside the gene matches. CDR3 sequence reads: CASSQGLSGRGISYNEQFF. DNA of the CDR3: TGTGCCAGCAGCCAAGGCCTTAGCGGGAGGGGAATCTCCTACAATGAGCAGTTCTTC.

The genes are TRBV24-1 and TRBJ1-5, with D unclear. Germline V gene lookup returns CDR1 KGHDR and CDR2 SFDVKD. The CDR3 covers 14 residues. V lost 7 bases to trimming and J lost 2 bases, with 11 bases between them. The CDR3 reads CATSGRGGNQPQHF. The CDR3 bases are TGTGCCACCAGCGGGCGGGGTGGCAATCAGCCCCAGCATTTT.

The table lists this clone with a count of one. The CDR3 region is CASSLLLMGQAAKNIQYF. For the CDR3, the DNA is TGTGCCAGCAGCCTACTATTAATGGGACAGGCTGCCAAAAACATTCAGTACTTC. The rearrangement joins TRBV7-9 to TRBJ2-4, with 8 nucleotides matching TRBD1. The CDR3 is 18 amino acids. Germline values: CDR1 SEHNR, CDR2 FQNEAQ (reference sequence). Trimming took 5 bases from V and 1 from J; bases not matched to a gene: 13.

The chain recombines TRBV5-4 with TRBJ1-1; D call uncertain. Germline V CDR1 and CDR2: SGHNT, YYREEE (reference sequence). V lost 5 bases to trimming and J lost 2 bases, with 7 bases between them. CDR3 length: 12 residues. Here the CDR3 reads CASSTINTEAFF. The CDR3 nucleotides read TGTGCCAGCAGTACCATAAACACTGAAGCTTTCTTT.

The gene calls are TRBV18 and TRBJ1-5; D might be TRBD1 (5 bases). Trimming removed 0 bases at V and 5 bases at J, with 17 bases between. The CDR3 consists of 17 residues. CDR1 KGHSH and CDR2 LQKENI come from the germline V gene. The CDR3 coding sequence is TGTGCCAGCTCACCACCTGGCAGGGCAGTTTCGGATCAGCCCCAGCATTTT. Protein sequence: CASSPPGRAVSDQPQHF.

The chain joins TRBV5-1 to TRBJ2-7, with 7 bases lining up with TRBD1. Losses at the gene ends were 4 bases for V and 3 bases for J; bases not matched to a gene: 4. CDR3 size: 13 residues. Germline V gene data show CDR1 as SGHRS and CDR2 as YFSETQ. CDR3 DNA: TGCGCCAGCAGCCGGGACAGAGACTACGAGCAGTACTTC. Amino acids: CASSRDRDYEQYF.

This chain joins TRBV19 and TRBJ1-1; D is unclear. Germline V CDR1 and CDR2: LNHDA, SQIVND (reference sequence). Trimming cost V 3 bases and J 2 bases, with 7 bases left between them. The CDR3 length is 13 residues. This CDR3 reads CASSIETNTEAFF. The CDR3 coding sequence is TGTGCCAGTAGTATCGAGACCAACACTGAAGCTTTCTTT.

The chain couples TRBV6-5 to TRBJ2-1; TRBD1 matches at 9 bases. V lost 5 bases and J lost 9; bases outside the gene matches: 8. In germline, CDR1 is MNHEY, CDR2 SVGAGI. The CDR3 totals 14 residues. In DNA, the CDR3 is TGTGCCAGCAGTAGCCTTACAGGGGGCTTTGAGCAGTTCTTC. As protein: CASSSLTGGFEQFF.

In the case of this clone: The sample holds other DNA sequences that translate to the same CDR3. CDR3 residues: CASRGSSGNTIYF. Written as DNA, the CDR3 is TGTGCCAGCAGAGGCAGCTCTGGAAACACCATATATTTT. The chain carries TRBV6-5 and TRBJ1-3, with D unresolved. This CDR3 has 13 residues. V was shortened by 6 bases and J by 0 bases, with 6 bases between the two germline ends. CDR1 MNHEY and CDR2 SVGAGI come from the germline V gene.

This clone was seen a single time. This chain uses TRBV28 with TRBJ1-5; 7 bases align to TRBD1. The CDR3 is 14 residues long. Germline CDR1 MDHEN, CDR2 SYDVKM. V was pared by 6 bases and J by 5 bases, with 7 bases of the junction left unmatched. CDR3 sequence: CASRMTGPYQPQHF. Written as DNA, the CDR3 is TGTGCCAGCAGGATGACAGGGCCGTATCAGCCCCAGCATTTT.

The chain uses TRBV14 and TRBJ2-7, with D possibly being TRBD1 (6 bases). Germline V gives CDR1 SGHDN, CDR2 FVKESK. V lost 7 bases and J lost 6, with 19 bases in between. This CDR3 contains 14 residues. CDR3 region: CASTRDNQISEQYF. As DNA, the CDR3 is TGTGCCAGCACCCGGGACAACCAAATCAGCGAGCAGTACTTC.

This clone is a singleton in its sample. The rearrangement joins TRBV3-1 (or the pseudogene TRBV3-2) to TRBJ2-2; weak D call: TRBD1 (5 bases). With 1 base removed from V and 3 bases from J, the gap between germline ends came to 15 bases. There are 17 residues in the CDR3. The germline V gene encodes CDR1 LGHDT and CDR2 YNNKEL (reference sequence). CDR3 region: CASSQGRFRVHTGELFF. CDR3 nucleotides: TGTGCCAGCAGCCAAGGAAGATTCAGGGTCCACACCGGGGAGCTGTTTTTT.

V gene TRBV24-1 combines with J gene TRBJ2-1; D call uncertain. V lost 3 bases to trimming and J lost 7 bases, with 6 bases between them. The CDR3 loop spans 12 amino acids. Germline V gives CDR1 KGHDR, CDR2 SFDVKD. CDR3 nucleotides: TGTGCCACCAGTGATCTACTAAATGAGCAGTTCTTC. It codes for CATSDLLNEQFF.

This clone was observed a single time. The V call is TRBV6-5, the J call TRBJ1-2; the D is unclear. This CDR3 is built from 13 residues. Germline V lookup: CDR1 MNHEY, CDR2 SVGAGI. The V and J ends lost 2 bases and 8 bases respectively, with 12 bases between them. CDR3 nucleotide sequence: TGTGCCAGCAGTTACGACATTCTGGACGGCTACACCTTC. Protein: CASSYDILDGYTF.

The CDR3 protein is CASSNTDTQYF. DNA for the CDR3: TGTGCCAGCAGCAACACAGATACGCAGTATTTT. The V gene is TRBV13, the J gene TRBJ2-3; D is undetermined. The V and J ends lost 5 bases and 2 bases respectively, with 2 bases between them. CDR1 is PRHDT and CDR2 is FYEKMQ in the germline V gene (reference sequence). The CDR3 has 11 residues.

This chain uses TRBV28 with TRBJ1-2; D remains ambiguous. The CDR3 runs to 11 residues. Germline CDR1 and CDR2: MDHEN and SYDVKM. V lost 6 bases to trimming and J lost 11 bases, with 13 bases between them. The DNA for the CDR3 is TGTGCCAGCAGCCAAAATCGGTTTTACACCTTC. It yields the protein CASSQNRFYTF.

This chain connects TRBV18 to TRBJ1-1; possibly TRBD1 for D (6 bases). This CDR3 spans 17 amino acids. CDR1 is KGHSH, CDR2 LQKENI, per germline. V gave up 4 bases and J gave up 0 bases, with 18 bases separating them. The CDR3 DNA reads as TGTGCCAGCTCACAAACTTTAACCGACAGGATGAACACTGAAGCTTTCTTT. It encodes CASSQTLTDRMNTEAFF.

The chain is built from TRBV28 and TRBJ1-5; unclear D gene. This CDR3 region has 10 residues. V lost 5 bases, J lost 6 bases, and 2 bases lay in between. CDR1 is MDHEN and CDR2 is SYDVKM in the germline V gene. The CDR3 DNA is TGTGCCAGCAGTATTCAGCCCCAGCATTTT. It is translated as CASSIQPQHF.

V and J are TRBV6-5 and TRBJ1-5; no definite D call. The CDR3 has 13 amino acids. CDR1 is MNHEY and CDR2 is SVGAGI in the germline V gene. The germline V and J ends were trimmed by 6 bases and 8 bases, with 14 bases remaining between them. The CDR3 DNA sequence: TGTGCCAGCAGCTCTTTTGGGCCAGAGCCCCAGCATTTT. Translation: CASSSFGPEPQHF.

The J gene is TRBJ1-3, the V gene TRBV10-3; D gene ambiguous. Trimming stripped 6 bases from V and 0 bases from J, with 12 bases between. The length of the CDR3 is 15 residues. CDR1 is ENHRY and CDR2 is SYGVKD in the germline V gene. The CDR3 DNA is TGTGCCATCAGGGAGACGTCCGTCTCTGGAAACACCATATATTTT. Its translation: CAIRETSVSGNTIYF.

This chain uses TRBV27 with TRBJ1-1; the D gene is possibly TRBD1 (6 bases). CDR3 length: 14 residues. The V end lost 6 bases, the J end lost 0 bases, and 11 bases lay between the germline ends. Looked up from germline, CDR1 is MNHEY and CDR2 is SMNVEV (reference sequence). The DNA for the CDR3 is TGTGCCAGCAGGAGACAGGCGCTGAACACTGAAGCTTTCTTT. Translating gives CASRRQALNTEAFF.